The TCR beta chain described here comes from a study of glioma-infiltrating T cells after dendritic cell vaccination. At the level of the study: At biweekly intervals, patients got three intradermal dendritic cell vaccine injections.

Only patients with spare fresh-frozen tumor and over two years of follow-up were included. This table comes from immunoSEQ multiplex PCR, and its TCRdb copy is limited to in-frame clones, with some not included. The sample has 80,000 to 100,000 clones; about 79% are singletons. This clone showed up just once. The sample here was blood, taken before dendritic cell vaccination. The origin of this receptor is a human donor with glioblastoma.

CDR3 nucleotides: TGTGCCTGGAGTGTAGGAGGGAACAATCAGCCCCAGCATTTT. Its protein product is CAWSVGGNNQPQHF. This chain uses TRBV30 with TRBJ1-5; D is ambiguous. The germline V gene encodes CDR1 GTSNPN and CDR2 SVGIG (reference sequence). Trimming left V 0 bases short and J 3 bases short, with 9 bases between. The CDR3 has 14 residues.